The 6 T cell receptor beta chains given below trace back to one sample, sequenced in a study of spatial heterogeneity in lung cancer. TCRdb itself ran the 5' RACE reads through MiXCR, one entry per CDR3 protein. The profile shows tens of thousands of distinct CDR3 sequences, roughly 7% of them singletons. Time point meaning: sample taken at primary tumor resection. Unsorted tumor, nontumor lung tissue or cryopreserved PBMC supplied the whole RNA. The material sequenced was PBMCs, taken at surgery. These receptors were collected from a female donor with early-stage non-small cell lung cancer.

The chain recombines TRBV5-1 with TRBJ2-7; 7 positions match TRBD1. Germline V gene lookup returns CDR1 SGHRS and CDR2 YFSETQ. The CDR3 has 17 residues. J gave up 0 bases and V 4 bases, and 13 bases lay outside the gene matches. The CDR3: CASSRNPTGLSSYEQYF. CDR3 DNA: TGCGCCAGCAGCCGAAATCCGACAGGGCTGAGCTCCTACGAGCAGTACTTC.

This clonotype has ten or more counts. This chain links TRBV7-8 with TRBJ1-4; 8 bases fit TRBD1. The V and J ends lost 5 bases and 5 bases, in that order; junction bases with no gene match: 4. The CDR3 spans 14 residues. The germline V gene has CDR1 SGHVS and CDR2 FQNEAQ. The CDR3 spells CASSTNRGNEKLFF. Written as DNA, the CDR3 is TGTGCCAGCAGCACAAACAGGGGGAATGAAAAACTGTTTTTT.

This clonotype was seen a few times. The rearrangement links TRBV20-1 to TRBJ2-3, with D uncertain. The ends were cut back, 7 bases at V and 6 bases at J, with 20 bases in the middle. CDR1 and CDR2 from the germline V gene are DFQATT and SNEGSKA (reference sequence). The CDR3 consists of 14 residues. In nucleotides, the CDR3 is TGCAGTGGAGAGATACGACCCCCCGGGGATACGCAGTATTTT. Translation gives CSGEIRPPGDTQYF.

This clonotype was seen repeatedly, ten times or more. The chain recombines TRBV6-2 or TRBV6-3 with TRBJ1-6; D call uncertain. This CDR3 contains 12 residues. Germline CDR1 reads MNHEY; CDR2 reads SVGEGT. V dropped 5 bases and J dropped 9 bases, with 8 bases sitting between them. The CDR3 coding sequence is TGTGCCAGCAGTGAGGACCTTTCACCCCTCCACTTT. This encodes CASSEDLSPLHF.

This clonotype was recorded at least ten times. The CDR3, as DNA: TGTGCCAGCAGCCCCTTTTGGGTGAACACTGAAGCTTTCTTT. Amino acid sequence: CASSPFWVNTEAFF. The J gene is TRBJ1-1, the V gene TRBV28, with no clear D. Germline CDR1 and CDR2: MDHEN and SYDVKM. V lost 6 bases to trimming and J lost 0 bases, with 11 bases between them. This CDR3 spans 14 amino acids. Using reference TRBV28 and TRBJ1-1 for the parts outside the CDR3, the full variable domain is DVKVTQSSRYLVKRTGEKVFLECVQDMDHENMFWYRQDPGLGLRLIYFSYDVKMKEKGDIPEGYSVSREKKERFSLILESASTNQTSMYLCASSPFWVNTEAFFGQGTRLTVV.

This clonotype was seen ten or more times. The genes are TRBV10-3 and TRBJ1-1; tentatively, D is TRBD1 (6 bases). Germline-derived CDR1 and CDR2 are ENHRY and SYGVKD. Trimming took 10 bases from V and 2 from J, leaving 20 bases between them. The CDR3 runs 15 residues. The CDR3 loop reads CATSSGARRNTEAFF. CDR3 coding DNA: TGTGCCACGTCGTCAGGGGCCCGGCGAAACACTGAAGCTTTCTTT.